The 5 T cell receptor beta chains presented below share a single source sample, sequenced in a study of CD8+CD57+ T cells in acquired aplastic anemia. The use of genomic DNA as template underpinned the TCR beta VDJ and CDR3 profiling. MiXCR, applied by TCRdb to the reads, yields one record per CDR3 protein. The sample has some 82,000 distinct CDR3 sequences; about half are singletons. Sequences were obtained from sorted CD4+, CD8+, or CD8+CD57+ T cells (not recorded which) from PBMCs. The receptors stem from a human donor in good health, serving as a control.

This rearrangement joins TRBV20-1 to TRBJ1-5; D not resolved. The CDR3 sequence is 13 residues long. The germline V and J ends were trimmed by 3 bases and 3 bases, with 9 bases remaining between them. The V gene's germline CDR1 is DFQATT and CDR2 SNEGSKA (reference sequence). The CDR3: CSASGLDNQPQHF. CDR3 coding DNA: TGCAGTGCTAGCGGTTTAGACAATCAGCCCCAGCATTTT.

The chain couples TRBV27 to TRBJ2-7; D is perhaps TRBD1 (6 bases). CDR3 size: 15 residues. V lost 5 bases and J 0 bases, leaving 14 bases between the germline ends. Germline CDR1 is MNHEY and CDR2 is SMNVEV (reference sequence). As DNA, the CDR3 is TGTGCCAGCAGTCCGCACAGGGAAAGCTCCTACGAGCAGTACTTC. This gives the protein CASSPHRESSYEQYF.

To note about this clonotype: One end of the junction varies from germline; a read error may be responsible. The genes are TRBV9 and TRBJ1-1; D remains unclear. In germline, CDR1 is SGDLS, CDR2 YYNGEE. The CDR3 consists of 14 residues. The CDR3 sequence: CASSVDPRNTEALF. The CDR3, as DNA: TGTGCCAGCAGCGTCGACCCGAGGAACACTGAAGCTCTCTTT.

This chain joins TRBV7-3 and TRBJ1-1, with unresolved D. In germline, CDR1 is SGHTA, CDR2 FQGTGA. V lost 6 bases and J lost 1, with 9 bases in between. This CDR3 has 13 residues. Here the CDR3 DNA reads TGTGCCAGCAGGCTGGGAGGGAACACTGAAGCTTTCTTT. It codes for CASRLGGNTEAFF. Using reference TRBV7-3 and TRBJ1-1 for the parts outside the CDR3, the full variable domain is GAGVSQTPSNKVTEKGKYVELRCDPISGHTALYWYRQSLGQGPEFLIYFQGTGAADDSGLPNDRFFAVRPEGSVSTLKIQRTERGDSAVYLCASRLGGNTEAFFGQGTRLTVV.

CDR3: CAITTNQGAGANVLTF. The CDR3 DNA sequence: TGTGCCATCACAACCAATCAGGGGGCTGGGGCCAACGTCCTGACTTTC. The rearrangement joins TRBV10-3 to TRBJ2-6; 7 bases match TRBD1. Trimming at V came to 7 bases and at J to 2 bases, leaving 8 bases not matched to a gene. The CDR3 covers 16 residues. Germline V gene sequence: CDR1 ENHRY, CDR2 SYGVKD.